This T cell receptor beta chain derives from a study of beta chain features in type 1 diabetes. General observations from the study: Patients showed naive, central memory and Treg TCRB repertoires that appeared more similar than those of healthy donors. Shorter TCRB CDR3s, moderately but significantly so, marked every one of the four CD4+ subsets in Type 1 diabetes patients. The analysis here could not establish whether HLA type shapes TCRB rearrangement.

The isolated RNA, all of it, was reverse transcribed, so expressed TCRB transcripts were what got sequenced. The table came from immunoSEQ multiplex PCR; TCRdb's copy has only in-frame clones and leaves some out. The table has over 650,000 clones, 11% to 15% seen once. The germline V gene has CDR1 LNHDA and CDR2 SQIVND (reference sequence). This CDR3 is 17 amino acids long. With 4 bases clipped from V and 3 bases from J, the junction kept 7 bases outside the gene matches. A note on this clone: Its antigen is as yet unknown.

Specimen: naive CD4+ T cells from blood. The chain couples TRBV19 to TRBJ2-5, with 14 bases identical to TRBD2. The source of this sequence is a man aged 18 to 29 with type 1 diabetes. The DNA for the CDR3 is TGTGCCAGTAGTAAGACTAGCGGGGGGGTAGGTGAAGAGACCCAGTACTTC. It specifies CASSKTSGGVGEETQYF.